This TCR beta chain emerged from a study of PD-L1 blockade in urothelial cancer. TCRdb's table, derived via immunoSEQ multiplex PCR, lists solely in-frame clones and lacks some. The profile shows 95,000 to 150,000 clones, about 82% of them singletons. This clone has just a few counts. The time point was: peripheral blood 6 weeks after treatment start. CDR1 and CDR2 (germline): SGHNT, YYREEE (reference sequence). V lost 4 bases to trimming and J lost 6 bases; unmatched junction nucleotides: 11. CDR3 length: 16 residues. The clonotype was recovered from a man in his fifties with urothelial cancer. Sample: PBMCs, taken around atezolizumab (anti-PD-L1) treatment. The chain recombines TRBV5-4 with TRBJ2-3, with 10 bases fitting TRBD2. The CDR3 is CASSPYEAGGFDTQYF. The CDR3 DNA reads as TGTGCCAGCAGCCCGTATGAAGCGGGAGGGTTTGATACGCAGTATTTT.